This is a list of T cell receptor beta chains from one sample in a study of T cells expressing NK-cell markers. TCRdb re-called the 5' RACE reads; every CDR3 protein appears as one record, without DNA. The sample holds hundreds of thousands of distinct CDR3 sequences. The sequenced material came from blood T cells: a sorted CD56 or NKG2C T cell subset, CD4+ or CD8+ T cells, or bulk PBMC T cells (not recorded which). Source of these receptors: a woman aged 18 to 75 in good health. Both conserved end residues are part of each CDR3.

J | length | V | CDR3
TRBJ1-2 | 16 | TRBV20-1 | CSARAPREGRVAGYTF
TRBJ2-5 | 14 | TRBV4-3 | CASSQETWVGTQYF
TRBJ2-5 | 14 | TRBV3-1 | CASSQGRLGETQYF
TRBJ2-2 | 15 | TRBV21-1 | CASYLAGENTGELFF
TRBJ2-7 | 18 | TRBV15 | CATSRDLGTSGRAYEQYF
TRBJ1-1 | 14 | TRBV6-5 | CASSYSGLNTEAFF
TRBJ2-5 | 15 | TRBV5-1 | CASSLAATGQETQYF
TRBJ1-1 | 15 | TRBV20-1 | CSAEPGTRVFGEAFF
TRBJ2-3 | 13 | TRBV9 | CASSVSHTDTQYF
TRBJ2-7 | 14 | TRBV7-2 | CASSLGTGPYEQYF
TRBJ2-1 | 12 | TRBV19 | CASTNSYNEQFF
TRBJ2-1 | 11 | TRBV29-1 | CSGSGWQGEFF
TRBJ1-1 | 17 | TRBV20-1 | CSARERGTHGLNTEAFF
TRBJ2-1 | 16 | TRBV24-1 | CATSVSLAGVLNEQFF
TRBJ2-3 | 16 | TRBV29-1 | CSVSAIAGRDTDTQYF
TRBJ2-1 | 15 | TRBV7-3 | CASSSGTSGSAEQFF
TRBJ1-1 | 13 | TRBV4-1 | CASSLSTDTEAFF
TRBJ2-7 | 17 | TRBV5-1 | CASSKGLPGQDTYEQYF
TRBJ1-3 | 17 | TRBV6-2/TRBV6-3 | CASSYAEQMISGNTIYF
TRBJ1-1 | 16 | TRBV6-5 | CASSYPRQAGATEAFF
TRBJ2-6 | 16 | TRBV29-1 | CSAIPNRGAGANVLTF
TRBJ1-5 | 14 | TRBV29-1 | CSVEFGQGTQPQHF
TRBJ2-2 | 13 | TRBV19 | CASSSGVSGELFF
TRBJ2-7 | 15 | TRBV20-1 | CSAREVALSSYEQYF
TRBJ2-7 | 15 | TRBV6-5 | CASSSSGTYAYEQYF
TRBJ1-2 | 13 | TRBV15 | CAVTTGGTYGYTF
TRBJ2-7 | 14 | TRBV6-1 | CASSGGGTSYEQYF
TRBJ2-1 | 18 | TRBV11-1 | CASSSSLGTSVNNNEQFF
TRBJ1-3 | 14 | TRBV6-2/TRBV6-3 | CASSPSHSGNTIYF